One sample yielded the 14 T cell receptor beta chains listed below, sequenced in a study of glioma-infiltrating T cells. Using RNA template, CDR3s of TCR alpha and beta were amplified with iRepertoire arm-PCR. In TCRdb, the multiplex PCR reads were re-called with MiXCR into one record per CDR3 protein. The sample consists of over 130,000 distinct CDR3 sequences, about 39% of them appearing once. Material for sequencing was glioma tissue, nonneoplastic brain tissue, or PBMCs (not recorded which). The receptors shown here come from a human donor with low-grade glioma or glioblastoma, undergoing nonglioma brain surgery, or in good health (not recorded which).

This clonotype was recorded at least ten times. V and J are TRBV27 and TRBJ1-4, with D perhaps matching TRBD1 (6 bases). This CDR3 contains 14 residues. Per the germline V gene, CDR1 is MNHEY and CDR2 is SMNVEV (reference sequence). V lost 6 bases and J 7 bases, leaving 15 bases between the germline ends. CDR3 region: CASSLAGAGEKLFF. The CDR3 bases are TGTGCCAGCAGCCTAGCAGGGGCGGGTGAAAAACTGTTTTTT.

This chain links TRBV7-9 with TRBJ1-4, with a weak D call TRBD1 (5 bases). Per the germline V gene, CDR1 is SEHNR and CDR2 is FQNEAQ (reference sequence). This CDR3 has 15 residues. The germline V and J ends were trimmed by 4 bases and 7 bases, with 16 bases remaining between them. The CDR3 is CASSSGTQGREKLFF. The DNA of the CDR3 is TGTGCCAGCAGCTCCGGGACGCAGGGACGTGAAAAACTGTTTTTT.

The chain is built from TRBV20-1 and TRBJ2-5; 8 bases match TRBD2. This CDR3 has 16 residues. After removal of 5 bases from V and 2 bases from J, the junction contained 13 bases not matched to a gene. CDR1 is DFQATT, CDR2 SNEGSKA, per germline (reference sequence). In DNA, the CDR3 is TGCAGTGCTCCAACAATAAGCGGGGGCATACAAGAGACCCAGTACTTC. This encodes CSAPTISGGIQETQYF.

This clonotype showed up just a few times. The chain recombines TRBV15 with TRBJ2-7; TRBD1 aligns across 8 bases. Trimming at V came to 5 bases and at J to 1 base, leaving 1 base not matched to a gene. Germline V gives CDR1 LNHNV, CDR2 YYDKDF (reference sequence). The CDR3 sequence is 13 residues long. The CDR3 DNA follows: TGTGCCACCAGCGGACAGGGTTCCTACGAGCAGTACTTC. It translates to CATSGQGSYEQYF. Filled out from reference TRBV15 and TRBJ2-7, the complete variable domain reads DAMVIQNPRYQVTQFGKPVTLSCSQTLNHNVMYWYQQKSSQAPKLLFHYYDKDFNNEADTPDNFQSRRPNTSFCFLDIRSPGLGDTAMYLCATSGQGSYEQYFGPGTRLTVT.

This clonotype was counted a few times. This chain joins TRBV6-1 and TRBJ2-1, with a possible D match to TRBD2 (5 bases). Trimming pared 6 bases from V and 4 bases from J, leaving 7 bases between. CDR1 and CDR2 (germline): MNHNS, SASEGT. The CDR3 runs 12 residues. The CDR3 region is CASRSGYNEQFF. The CDR3, as DNA: TGTGCCAGCAGGAGCGGATACAATGAGCAGTTCTTC.

In this sample, this clonotype turned up a few times. The V and J genes are TRBV3-1 and TRBJ1-1; D is unresolved. CDR3 size: 13 residues. The V end lost 3 bases, the J end lost 7 bases, and 12 bases lay between the germline ends. From germline, CDR1 is LGHDT and CDR2 YNNKEL (reference sequence). The CDR3 loop is CASSQDYASEAFF. CDR3 coding DNA: TGTGCCAGCAGCCAGGACTATGCCAGTGAAGCTTTCTTT.

There are a few counts of this clonotype. The chain has TRBV12-3 or TRBV12-4 and TRBJ2-5, with 7 bases identical to TRBD2. This CDR3 has 16 residues. J lost 0 bases, V lost 3 bases, and 7 bases had no gene match. CDR3 coding DNA: TGTGCCAGCAGTTTTGGGACTAAAGGGAACCAAGAGACCCAGTACTTC. Its protein product is CASSFGTKGNQETQYF.

This clonotype turned up a few times. One end of the junction is discordant with germline, which a read error may explain. The J gene is TRBJ1-1, the V gene TRBV6-1; D is unclear. The germline V gene encodes CDR1 MNHNS and CDR2 SASEGT. This CDR3 has 15 amino acids. The CDR3 sequence: CASSDGSGSNTEAFF. DNA of the CDR3: TGCGCCAGCAGTGATGGGTCCGGGTCGAACACTGAAGCTTTCTTT.

This chain links TRBV20-1 with TRBJ2-1; a weak D match, TRBD1 (7 bases). Germline V gene lookup returns CDR1 DFQATT and CDR2 SNEGSKA (reference sequence). The CDR3 consists of 10 residues. V gave up 6 bases and J gave up 14 bases, with 14 bases separating them. The CDR3 DNA reads as TGCAGTGCCTCGGGGGACAGAAAGTTCTTC. As protein: CSASGDRKFF.

This clonotype came up a few times. This sequence joins TRBV6-1 and TRBJ1-6; D unclear. Germline V gene data show CDR1 as MNHNS and CDR2 as SASEGT. This CDR3 is built from 13 residues. V lost 3 bases to trimming and J lost 9 bases, with 9 bases between them. In nucleotides, the CDR3 is TGTGCCAGCAGTGACAGCGAGGGTTCACCCCTCCACTTT. It yields the protein CASSDSEGSPLHF.

This clonotype was seen repeatedly, ten times or more. The CDR3 sequence is CASGGTEAFF. The CDR3, as DNA: TGTGCCAGCGGGGGCACTGAAGCTTTCTTT. The V and J genes are TRBV6-1 and TRBJ1-1, with D maybe TRBD1 (5 bases). There are 10 residues in the CDR3. The germline CDR1 and CDR2 sequences are MNHNS and SASEGT. V was cut by 8 bases and J by 4 bases, with 5 bases left in between.

V gene TRBV6-9 combines with J gene TRBJ1-5; 8 nucleotides align to TRBD1. With V trimmed by 4 bases and J by 6 bases, 5 bases remained unmatched. Germline V gives CDR1 MNHGY, CDR2 SVAAGI. This CDR3 spans 14 amino acids. DNA for the CDR3: TGTGCCAGCAGTTTTACAGGGGGGGGTCAGCCCCAGCATTTT. Amino acid sequence: CASSFTGGGQPQHF.

The V and J genes are TRBV11-2 and TRBJ2-7, with a tentative D call TRBD2 (5 bases). This CDR3 contains 16 residues. CDR1 is SGHAT and CDR2 is FQNNGV in the germline V gene. The germline V and J ends were trimmed by 0 bases and 1 base, with 13 bases remaining between them. For the CDR3, the DNA is TGTGCCAGCAGCTTAGATGCGGGCAGTTGGTCCTACGAGCAGTACTTC. It translates to CASSLDAGSWSYEQYF.

In its sample, this clonotype was seen a few times. The rearrangement uses TRBV24-1 and TRBJ2-7; unclear D gene. Trimming shortened V by 4 bases and J by 2 bases, and 8 bases separated the two germline ends. Germline values: CDR1 KGHDR, CDR2 SFDVKD. The length of the CDR3 is 13 residues. The CDR3 sequence is CATSESATYEQYF. For the CDR3, the DNA is TGTGCCACCAGTGAGTCAGCTACCTACGAGCAGTACTTC.